The 21 T cell receptor beta chains below come from one sample, sequenced in a study of response to subunit inactivated influenza vaccine. Using its own MiXCR run on the RT-PCR reads, TCRdb lists one record per CDR3 protein. The sample lists 450,000 to 500,000 distinct CDR3 sequences, about a tenth occurring once. This material consisted of PBMCs from blood, taken about 6 weeks after vaccination. These receptors all stem from a man over 45 who received an inactivated influenza vaccine.

The rearrangement joins TRBV6-2 or TRBV6-3 to TRBJ2-5, with D perhaps matching TRBD1 or TRBD2 (6 bases each). Trimming shortened V by 5 bases and J by 2 bases, and 12 bases separated the two germline ends. Germline V lookup: CDR1 MNHEY, CDR2 SVGEGT. The CDR3 extends over 14 amino acids. The CDR3 spells CASSTGGLQETQYF. In DNA, the CDR3 is TGTGCCAGCAGTACTGGGGGGCTTCAAGAGACCCAGTACTTC.

This sequence joins TRBV28 and TRBJ2-7; TRBD2 aligns across 7 bases. Unmatched junction bases numbered 10, after V lost 5 bases and J lost 3 bases. From germline, CDR1 is MDHEN and CDR2 SYDVKM. The CDR3 spans 15 residues. The CDR3 sequence: CASSPRGSGDYEQYF. The CDR3 nucleotides read TGTGCCAGCAGTCCCCGCGGGAGCGGTGACTACGAGCAGTACTTC.

V gene TRBV6-1 combines with J gene TRBJ1-3; maybe TRBD1 (5 bases). This CDR3 region has 14 residues. The germline gives CDR1 MNHNS, CDR2 SASEGT. Trimming stripped 7 bases from V and 8 bases from J, with 18 bases between. CDR3 sequence reads: CASTHGGSADTIYF. In DNA form, the CDR3 reads TGTGCCAGCACTCACGGGGGAAGCGCGGACACCATATATTTT.

The chain links TRBV28 to TRBJ2-7, with 9 bases that match TRBD1. J gave up 3 bases and V 6 bases, and 6 bases lay outside the gene matches. The germline CDR1 and CDR2 sequences are MDHEN and SYDVKM. The CDR3 runs to 14 residues. Written as DNA, the CDR3 is TGTGCCAGCAGGGGGACAGGGCTAAACTACGAGCAGTACTTC. Amino acid sequence: CASRGTGLNYEQYF.

This clonotype occurred a few times. The V gene is TRBV5-1, the J gene TRBJ2-7, with a tentative D call TRBD1 (6 bases). This CDR3 spans 14 amino acids. V was cut by 2 bases and J by 3 bases, with 12 bases left in between. Germline lookup yields CDR1 SGHRS and CDR2 YFSETQ. The CDR3 here is CASSFRTAYYEQYF. DNA for the CDR3: TGCGCCAGCAGCTTCAGGACAGCTTACTACGAGCAGTACTTC. Drawing the rest from reference TRBV5-1 and TRBJ2-7, the complete variable domain is KAGVTQTPRYLIKTRGQQVTLSCSPISGHRSVSWYQQTPGQGLQFLFEYFSETQRNKGNFPGRFSGRQFSNSRSEMNVSTLELGDSALYLCASSFRTAYYEQYFGPGTRLTVT.

This clonotype was observed a handful of times. The genes are TRBV6-5 and TRBJ2-1; D gene ambiguous. CDR1 MNHEY and CDR2 SVGAGI come from the germline V gene. V lost 5 bases to trimming and J lost 9 bases, with 8 bases between them. The CDR3 loop spans 11 amino acids. CDR3 region: CASSAFGEQFF. CDR3 coding DNA: TGTGCCAGCAGTGCGTTCGGTGAGCAGTTCTTC.

This clonotype was counted only a few times. J is TRBJ2-1 and V is TRBV2; TRBD2 matches 8 bases. The CDR3 totals 13 residues. Per the germline V gene, CDR1 is SNHLY and CDR2 is FYNNEI. With 7 bases clipped from V and 15 bases from J, the junction kept 14 bases outside the gene matches. CDR3 residues: CASTPKLGTRVFF. The CDR3 coding sequence is TGTGCCAGCACCCCAAAATTAGGGACTAGAGTGTTCTTC. The variable domain in full, with the rest retrieved from reference TRBV2 and TRBJ2-1, is EPEVTQTPSHQVTQMGQEVILRCVPISNHLYFYWYRQILGQKVEFLVSFYNNEISEKSEIFDDQFSVERPDGSNFTLKIRSTKLEDSAMYFCASTPKLGTRVFFGPGTRLTVL.

This chain's CDR3 is CASSPRGGGKETQYF. The CDR3 DNA reads as TGTGCCAGCAGCCCCCGGGGAGGGGGAAAAGAGACCCAGTACTTC. This chain joins TRBV9 and TRBJ2-5; D is perhaps TRBD2 (7 bases). With 4 bases removed from V and 3 bases from J, the gap between germline ends came to 16 bases. CDR1 and CDR2 (germline): SGDLS, YYNGEE. This CDR3 is built from 15 residues.

This clonotype came up a few times. The gene calls are TRBV7-8 and TRBJ2-7; TRBD1 is a possible D gene (6 bases). CDR3 length equals 16 residues. Germline CDR1 reads SGHVS; CDR2 reads FQNEAQ. V shed 0 bases and J shed 2 bases, with 14 bases lying between them. The DNA of the CDR3 is TGTGCCAGCAGCTTAGCGATTACAGGGATCCCCTACGAGCAGTACTTC. Protein product: CASSLAITGIPYEQYF.

The chain recombines TRBV20-1 with TRBJ1-5, with unresolved D. Trimming removed 3 bases at V and 4 bases at J, with 7 bases between. Looked up from germline, CDR1 is DFQATT and CDR2 is SNEGSKA (reference sequence). The CDR3 covers 12 residues. CDR3 residues: CSASPSNQPQHF. CDR3 nucleotide sequence: TGCAGTGCTAGCCCCTCGAATCAGCCCCAGCATTTT.

The chain carries TRBV24-1 and TRBJ2-5; 8 bases map to TRBD1. Germline loops: CDR1 KGHDR, CDR2 SFDVKD. V lost 4 bases and J lost 5; bases outside the gene matches: 5. The CDR3 length is 14 residues. The CDR3 here is CATSEPRGQETQYF. The CDR3 coding sequence is TGTGCCACCAGTGAACCCAGGGGGCAGGAGACCCAGTACTTC.

In this sample, this clonotype turned up a few times. V usage is TRBV25-1 and J usage is TRBJ1-2; 10 bases line up with TRBD1. CDR3 length: 14 residues. Germline V lookup: CDR1 MGHDK, CDR2 SYGVNS. Unmatched junction bases numbered 1, after V lost 2 bases and J lost 4 bases. The CDR3 region is CASSEGDRGYGYTF. CDR3 sequence (DNA): TGTGCCAGCAGTGAAGGGGACAGGGGCTATGGCTACACCTTC.

The genes are TRBV7-9 and TRBJ2-7; TRBD1 might be the D (6 bases). The germline V gene has CDR1 SEHNR and CDR2 FQNEAQ (reference sequence). This CDR3 has 14 amino acids. V lost 2 bases, J lost 5 bases, and 13 bases lay in between. The CDR3 loop reads CASSLSGTLNEQYF. CDR3 sequence (DNA): TGTGCCAGCAGCTTATCCGGGACACTCAACGAGCAGTACTTC. Using reference TRBV7-9 and TRBJ2-7 for the parts outside the CDR3, the full variable domain is DTGVSQNPRHKITKRGQNVTFRCDPISEHNRLYWYRQTLGQGPEFLTYFQNEAQLEKSRLLSDRFSAERPKGSFSTLEIQRTEQGDSAMYLCASSLSGTLNEQYFGPGTRLTVT.

This clonotype occurred a few times. The chain employs TRBV4-3 and TRBJ1-2; TRBD1 is a possible D gene (5 bases). V was pared by 4 bases and J by 6 bases, with 21 bases between. Germline V gene data show CDR1 as LGHNA and CDR2 as YSLEER. The CDR3 runs 16 residues. The CDR3 loop reads CASSLLGQGTADGYTF. The CDR3 bases are TGCGCCAGCAGCCTCTTGGGGCAGGGAACGGCAGATGGCTACACCTTC.

This clonotype was counted at least ten times. This chain joins TRBV5-1 and TRBJ1-1; weak D call: TRBD1 (5 bases). V lost 0 bases to trimming and J lost 0 bases, with 9 bases between them. Germline CDR1 and CDR2: SGHRS and YFSETQ. The CDR3 sequence is 15 residues long. CDR3 in amino acids: CASSLGGTLNTEAFF. DNA of the CDR3: TGCGCCAGCAGCTTGGGCGGGACCTTGAACACTGAAGCTTTCTTT.

This clonotype was detected ten times or more. The chain recombines TRBV3-1 with TRBJ2-1, with 7 bases fitting TRBD2. The V and J ends lost 5 bases and 0 bases, in that order; junction bases with no gene match: 10. Germline V lookup: CDR1 LGHDT, CDR2 YNNKEL (reference sequence). This CDR3 is built from 17 residues. CDR3 in DNA: TGTGCCAGCAGCGCAAGGATGCCTAGCGGCTCCTACAATGAGCAGTTCTTC. Its translation is CASSARMPSGSYNEQFF.

This clonotype was recorded only once. The chain links TRBV7-7 to TRBJ2-1; 9 bases match TRBD2. The junction had 4 bases not matched to a gene; V was cut back by 1 base and J by 6 bases. CDR3 length: 15 residues. Looked up from germline, CDR1 is SSHAT and CDR2 is FNYEAQ (reference sequence). CDR3 residues: CASSLGGGRANEQFF. CDR3 DNA sequence: TGTGCCAGCAGCTTAGGAGGCGGGAGGGCCAATGAGCAGTTCTTC.

There are a few counts of this clonotype. The chain couples TRBV12-3 or TRBV12-4 to TRBJ2-1; 15 bases map to TRBD2. The CDR3 runs 17 residues. The V segment lost 4 bases and the J segment 4 bases; nucleotides outside the gene matches: 5. The CDR3 spells CASSSRTSGGGYNEQFF. CDR3 bases: TGTGCCAGCAGTTCCCGGACTAGCGGGGGGGGTTACAATGAGCAGTTCTTC.

This clonotype was detected a few times. The chain uses TRBV29-1 and TRBJ2-1, with TRBD2 matching 10 bases. Per germline, CDR1 SQVTM and CDR2 ANQGSEA. The CDR3 covers 13 residues. The J segment lost 10 bases and the V segment lost 2 bases, leaving 5 bases of the junction unmatched. The CDR3 sequence is CSVEKGSGGEQFF. DNA for the CDR3: TGCAGCGTTGAAAAAGGTAGCGGGGGGGAGCAGTTCTTC.

This clonotype was found many times. The chain uses TRBV12-3 or TRBV12-4 and TRBJ1-3; perhaps TRBD1 as D (6 bases). V was pared by 5 bases and J by 4 bases, with 9 bases between. The CDR3 is made up of 13 amino acids. This CDR3 reads CASSPTGGNTIYF. The CDR3 nucleotides are TGTGCCAGCAGTCCGACAGGCGGAAACACCATATATTTT.

This clonotype turned up a few times. This chain uses TRBV29-1 with TRBJ2-1, with TRBD2 matching 7 bases. The CDR3 extends over 14 amino acids. The V gene's germline CDR1 is SQVTM and CDR2 ANQGSEA. After removal of 3 bases from V and 3 bases from J, the junction contained 5 bases not matched to a gene. The CDR3 nucleotides read TGCAGCGTTGACGCGGGAGCGGGCTACAATGAGCAGTTCTTC. This sequence encodes CSVDAGAGYNEQFF.